This T cell receptor beta chain was recovered during a study of blood T cell repertoires in COVID-19. TCRdb's table, derived via immunoSEQ multiplex PCR, lists solely in-frame clones and lacks some. The sample has about 83,000 clones, around 86% seen once. Germline CDR1 reads MNHNS; CDR2 reads SASEGT. The CDR3 totals 17 residues. V was shortened by 0 bases and J by 4 bases, with 16 bases between the two germline ends. Specimen: peripheral blood. The V gene is TRBV6-1, the J gene TRBJ1-5; D perhaps matches TRBD1 (5 bases). The receptor was isolated from an elderly man with active or convalescent COVID-19. The CDR3 loop is CASSEAPGRDRNQPQHF. CDR3 nucleotides: TGTGCCAGCAGTGAAGCCCCAGGGCGGGATCGAAATCAGCCCCAGCATTTT.